The T cell receptor (beta chain) described here comes from a study of human T cells and chemical hapten exposure. Study information: For sensitization, 2% DPC was applied to a roughly 2 cm by roughly 2 cm patch of upper inner arm skin.

Indicated time point: pre-sensitization, week 0. The treatment was: therapeutic diphenylcyclopropenone sensitization with weekly scalp DPC. TCRdb re-derived calls from the RACE reads in MiXCR, one entry per CDR3 protein. The sample lists more than 250,000 distinct CDR3 sequences; roughly 8.9% were seen once. This clonotype was recorded a few times. What it binds is unknown. Study-level findings and limits: Significantly more large CDR3 similarity clusters arose among expanded TCRs than among controls.

Trimming cost V 0 bases and J 6 bases; bases outside gene matches: 7. This CDR3 region has 16 residues. Per the germline V gene, CDR1 is LGHNA and CDR2 is YSLEER. The sequence derives from a woman aged 40 to 55 with alopecia areata. Some clones in this sample may be carry-over from other donors' samples. This chain connects TRBV4-3 to TRBJ2-2; 7 bases are shared with TRBD2. The sequences come from whole blood, collected in connection with sensitization to the hapten diphenylcyclopropenone (DPC). CDR3 nucleotides: TGCGCCAGCAGCCAAGATCTCTGGGAGGGCGCCGGGGAGCTGTTTTTT. It is translated as CASSQDLWEGAGELFF.